One T cell receptor (beta chain) is described in this entry. Its antigen is as yet unknown. The entry originates in a study of T cell repertoires in cytomegalovirus infection. On the study more broadly: CMV epitopes that were recently identified and HLA-C-restricted were used alongside well-studied HLA-B-restricted ones. Indications of both CMV infection and matching HLA type were provided by public TCR beta signatures.

TCRdb passed the reads through MiXCR, listing each CDR3 protein once. The sample records about a million distinct CDR3 sequences, around 31% being singletons. Germline V CDR1 and CDR2: SGHDT, YYEEEE. The CDR3 runs to 14 residues. V was cut by 5 bases and J by 3 bases, with 15 bases left in between. The genes are TRBV5-6 and TRBJ2-7; D gene unclear. The receptor was isolated from a human donor in good health (CMV status not recorded). Some clones in this sample may be carry-over from other donors' samples. Specimen: cultured CD8+ T cells from PBMCs, collected from culture after CMV antigen stimulation. The CDR3 loop is CASSPGILGYEQYF. The CDR3 DNA sequence: TGTGCCAGCAGTCCGGGCATACTGGGCTACGAGCAGTACTTC.